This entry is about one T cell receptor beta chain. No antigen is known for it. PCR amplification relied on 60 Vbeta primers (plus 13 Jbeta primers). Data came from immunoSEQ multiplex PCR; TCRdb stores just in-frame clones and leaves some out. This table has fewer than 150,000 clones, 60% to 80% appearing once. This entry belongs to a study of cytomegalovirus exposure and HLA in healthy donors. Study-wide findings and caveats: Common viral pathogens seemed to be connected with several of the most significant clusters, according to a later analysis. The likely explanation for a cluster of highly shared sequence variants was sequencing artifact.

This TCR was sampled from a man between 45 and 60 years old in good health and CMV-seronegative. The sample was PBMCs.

The CDR3 here is CASSIGGVGSNQPQHF. In nucleotides, the CDR3 is TGTGCCAGTAGTATAGGGGGCGTCGGAAGCAATCAGCCCCAGCATTTT. This chain links TRBV19 with TRBJ1-5, with D possibly TRBD1 on 5 matching bases. The CDR3 has 16 residues. V lost 1 base and J lost 1, with 11 bases in between. CDR1 is LNHDA and CDR2 is SQIVND in the germline V gene (reference sequence).